The 27 T cell receptor beta chains presented below share a single source sample, sequenced in a study of OX40 agonist ivuxolimab in advanced cancers. Library generation was performed with the immunoSEQ multiplex PCR assay. TCRdb took over this immuneACCESS table, retaining in-frame rearrangements with V and J assigned. Such tables are incomplete; in checked studies, under half of the missing clones stem from an unresolved V gene, and the remainder is unexplained. The sample profile shows over 45,000 clones; approximately 80% of them were found once. Roughly 4% of the sample rests with the top ten. The specimen was CD4+ or CD8+ T cells sorted from blood, collected in a trial of the OX40 agonist ivuxolimab. The receptors derive from an adult with an advanced solid tumor such as melanoma, head and neck, liver or kidney cancer.

This chain connects TRBV28 to TRBJ1-4; D perhaps matches TRBD1 (5 bases). Germline CDR1 reads MDHEN; CDR2 reads SYDVKM. The V and J ends lost 7 bases and 4 bases respectively, with 10 bases between them. The CDR3 has 13 amino acids. The CDR3 here is CASTAGHNEKLFF. The CDR3, as DNA: TGTGCCAGCACTGCGGGGCATAATGAAAAACTGTTTTTT.

This chain connects TRBV18 to TRBJ1-1; 7 bases fit TRBD1. The CDR3 loop spans 14 amino acids. Germline-derived CDR1 and CDR2 are KGHSH and LQKENI. V lost 3 bases, J lost 5 bases, and 6 bases stayed unmatched. CDR3 protein: CASSPTGRDTEAFF. The CDR3 nucleotides read TGTGCCAGCTCACCGACAGGGAGGGATACTGAAGCTTTCTTT.

The CDR3, as DNA: TGTGCCAGCAGTCCGGACAGGGGCCTAGGGCAGTACTTC. Amino acids: CASSPDRGLGQYF. The chain uses TRBV9 and TRBJ2-7, with 9 bases aligning to TRBD1. The CDR3 length is 13 residues. V lost 5 bases and J lost 9; bases outside the gene matches: 9. Germline V gene sequence: CDR1 SGDLS, CDR2 YYNGEE.

This clone was seen a few times. V and J are TRBV28 and TRBJ2-2; D might be TRBD1 (6 bases). CDR3 length: 15 residues. Germline V gene data show CDR1 as MDHEN and CDR2 as SYDVKM. V gave up 10 bases and J gave up 7 bases, with 22 bases separating them. The CDR3 loop is CATGGQGNYYGELFF. The CDR3 DNA reads TGTGCCACCGGTGGGCAGGGGAATTACTACGGGGAGCTGTTTTTT.

The chain is built from TRBV7-9 and TRBJ2-7; 7 bases map to TRBD2. The CDR3 runs 13 residues. The V segment lost 6 bases and the J segment 3 bases; nucleotides outside the gene matches: 5. CDR1 is SEHNR, CDR2 FQNEAQ, per germline (reference sequence). This chain's CDR3 is CASSLGGYYEQYF. In DNA form, the CDR3 reads TGTGCCAGCAGTCTCGGGGGGTACTACGAGCAGTACTTC.

In its sample, this clone was seen once. One end of the junction fails to match germline, which may point to a read error. The V call is TRBV5-6, the J call TRBJ2-1, with TRBD1 matching over 10 bases. Per the germline V gene, CDR1 is SGHDT and CDR2 is YYEEEE. CDR3 length equals 12 residues. CDR3 sequence reads: CASSATTGGKLF. The DNA for the CDR3 is TGTGCCAGCAGCGCTACGACAGGGGGCAAACTCTTC.

The V call is TRBV5-5, the J call TRBJ2-5, with D perhaps being TRBD1 or TRBD2 (5 bases each). V lost 2 bases to trimming and J lost 5 bases, with 13 bases between them. This CDR3 has 14 residues. The germline CDR1 and CDR2 sequences are SGHKS and YYEKEE (reference sequence). CDR3 in DNA: TGTGCCAGCAGCTTCCAGGGAACGGGGGAGACCCAGTACTTC. This sequence encodes CASSFQGTGETQYF.

The chain has TRBV7-8 and TRBJ2-2; D is possibly TRBD1 (6 bases). Between the trimmed V and J ends, which lost 3 bases and 6 bases, there was a span of 14 bases. This CDR3 spans 15 amino acids. Per the germline V gene, CDR1 is SGHVS and CDR2 is FQNEAQ. CDR3 bases: TGTGCCAGCAGCTTCCGGGACACTTCCGCCGGGGAGCTGTTTTTT. This translates into CASSFRDTSAGELFF.

This chain connects TRBV19 to TRBJ1-2; 9 bases line up with TRBD1. The CDR3 runs to 15 residues. After removal of 1 base from V and 5 bases from J, the junction contained 5 bases not matched to a gene. CDR1 is LNHDA and CDR2 is SQIVND in the germline V gene (reference sequence). CDR3 in DNA: TGTGCCAGTAGTATAGGCCCAGGACAGGGGTATGGCTACACCTTC. Translated, it gives CASSIGPGQGYGYTF.

This chain links TRBV28 with TRBJ2-3, with 10 bases fitting TRBD2. The CDR3 length is 16 residues. Germline assignment: CDR1 MDHEN and CDR2 SYDVKM. V shed 3 bases and J 1 base; nucleotides not matched to a gene: 4. CDR3 sequence reads: CASSFILAGGTDTQYF. In DNA, the CDR3 is TGTGCCAGCAGTTTTATCCTAGCGGGGGGCACAGATACGCAGTATTTT.

V is TRBV21-1 and J is TRBJ1-1; TRBD1 was called by the table and not checked on the DNA. TRBV21-1 is a known pseudogene. CDR3 length equals 15 residues. The CDR3 here is CASSTLGHQNTEAFF. CDR3 DNA: TGTGCCAGCAGCACCCTGGGACACCAGAACACTGAAGCTTTCTTT.

The rearrangement joins TRBV29-1 to TRBJ1-1, with D hard to call. The V gene lost 4 bases and the J gene lost 8 bases, with 20 bases spanning the gap. Per germline, CDR1 SQVTM and CDR2 ANQGSEA. This CDR3 has 14 amino acids. The CDR3 here is CSVGEMGDPLEAFF. The CDR3 DNA is TGCAGCGTTGGGGAAATGGGAGACCCCCTAGAAGCTTTCTTT.

This clone was recorded a few times. V is TRBV4-3 and J is TRBJ1-4, with 10 bases that match TRBD1. V lost 1 base to trimming and J lost 5 bases; unmatched junction nucleotides: 7. Germline V CDR1 and CDR2: LGHNA, YSLEER. The CDR3 is 17 residues long. CDR3 sequence: CASSQGVSTGGNEKLFF. The CDR3, as DNA: TGCGCCAGCAGCCAAGGCGTTTCGACAGGGGGCAATGAAAAACTGTTTTTT.

The chain joins TRBV28 to TRBJ1-2, with D maybe TRBD1 (5 bases). The germline V gene encodes CDR1 MDHEN and CDR2 SYDVKM. V was pared by 5 bases and J by 7 bases, with 14 bases between. This CDR3 is built from 13 residues. DNA of the CDR3: TGTGCCAGCAGTACACCGGGGCCCGCTGGCTACACCTTC. It encodes CASSTPGPAGYTF.

The chain employs TRBV4-3 and TRBJ2-2; tentative D call: TRBD1 (7 bases). The CDR3 totals 16 residues. Per germline, CDR1 LGHNA and CDR2 YSLEER. Trimming shortened V by 4 bases and J by 3 bases, and 15 bases separated the two germline ends. DNA of the CDR3: TGCGCCAGCAGCCCTCAGGAGGGGGCGGACACCGGGGAGCTGTTTTTT. Encoded protein: CASSPQEGADTGELFF.

CDR3 protein: CASSQDLTLANYGYTF. The CDR3 DNA reads as TGCGCCAGCAGCCAAGATTTGACGTTAGCTAACTATGGCTACACCTTC. This chain uses TRBV4-1 with TRBJ1-2; D uncertain. There are 16 residues in the CDR3. Germline V lookup: CDR1 MGHRA, CDR2 YSYEKL. The V end was cut by 0 bases, the J end by 0 bases, with 11 bases between.

The rearrangement uses TRBV13 and TRBJ1-1; D gene ambiguous. V was trimmed by 10 bases and J by 1 base, leaving 13 bases between them. The CDR3 totals 13 residues. CDR1 PRHDT and CDR2 FYEKMQ come from the germline V gene (reference sequence). The DNA of the CDR3 is TGTGCCAACAGACGGGGAGGGAACACTGAAGCTTTCTTT. Amino acids: CANRRGGNTEAFF.

The table lists this clone with a few counts. The chain is built from TRBV19 and TRBJ1-2; no clear D. The V end was cut by 4 bases, the J end by 4 bases, with 16 bases between. This CDR3 is built from 15 residues. Germline V gene data show CDR1 as LNHDA and CDR2 as SQIVND (reference sequence). The CDR3 sequence: CASSRTAPSAYGYTF. CDR3 coding DNA: TGTGCCAGTAGTAGAACAGCGCCTTCGGCCTATGGCTACACCTTC.

This chain joins TRBV6-6 and TRBJ2-7; no reliable D call. Trimming took off 8 bases at V and 7 bases at J, with 9 bases between the two ends. This CDR3 has 10 residues. The V gene's germline CDR1 is MNHNY and CDR2 SVGAGI (reference sequence). The CDR3 DNA sequence: TGTGCCAGCGGGTTGGAGGAGCAGTACTTC. This gives the protein CASGLEEQYF.

As for this clone: Its ends do not fully match the called genes, so a read error is possible. The chain has TRBV28 and TRBJ1-5; no firm D call. Germline CDR1 is MDHEN and CDR2 is SYDVKM. The CDR3 is 16 residues long. The CDR3 DNA follows: TGTGCCAGCACCCATAGTGGGTCTTTTAGCTATCAGCCCCAGCATTTT. Its translation: CASTHSGSFSYQPQHF.

V is TRBV19 and J is TRBJ1-5; D call uncertain. V was cut by 3 bases and J by 5 bases, with 11 bases left in between. CDR3 length: 14 residues. Germline-derived CDR1 and CDR2 are LNHDA and SQIVND (reference sequence). Here the CDR3 reads CASSIGPGDQPQHF. The CDR3 coding sequence is TGTGCCAGTAGTATTGGGCCAGGAGATCAGCCCCAGCATTTT.

The chain uses TRBV4-3 and TRBJ1-3; D ambiguous. CDR1 LGHNA and CDR2 YSLEER come from the germline V gene. With 2 bases removed from V and 6 bases from J, the gap between germline ends came to 11 bases. This CDR3 contains 14 residues. DNA for the CDR3: TGCGCCAGCAGCCAATGGGAATTTACAAACACCATATATTTT. Translation gives CASSQWEFTNTIYF.

V is TRBV30 and J is TRBJ1-2; no definite D call. Trimming pared 0 bases from V and 8 bases from J, leaving 13 bases between. The CDR3 covers 13 residues. The V gene's germline CDR1 is GTSNPN and CDR2 SVGIG (reference sequence). CDR3 loop: CAWSVPPPRGYTF. The DNA for the CDR3 is TGTGCCTGGAGTGTCCCCCCGCCTCGCGGCTACACCTTC.

V and J are TRBV4-1 and TRBJ2-5; D not certain. Germline CDR1 is MGHRA and CDR2 is YSYEKL. The V end was cut by 0 bases, the J end by 7 bases, with 12 bases between. This CDR3 has 14 residues. The CDR3 region has the DNA TGCGCCAGCAGCCAAGAGGCCGCCCGGACGACCCAGTACTTC. It codes for CASSQEAARTTQYF.

The chain uses TRBV19 and TRBJ1-5; the match to TRBD1 covers 10 bases. After removal of 6 bases from V and 6 bases from J, the junction contained 2 bases not matched to a gene. The CDR3 has 13 residues. Germline CDR1 and CDR2: LNHDA and SQIVND (reference sequence). The CDR3 spells CASRGQGPQPQHF. In DNA, the CDR3 is TGTGCCAGTAGGGGACAGGGGCCTCAGCCCCAGCATTTT.

The gene calls are TRBV21-1 and TRBJ1-3; the table gives TRBD1 as D, unverified against the DNA. TRBV21-1 is noted as a pseudogene. The CDR3 sequence is 16 residues long. The CDR3 is CASSPRQGTSGNTIYF. In DNA, the CDR3 is TGTGCCAGCAGCCCCCGACAGGGGACCTCTGGAAACACCATATATTTT.

This clone was seen only once. This chain joins TRBV6-1 and TRBJ2-7; 10 bases align to TRBD2. The CDR3 runs to 14 residues. Germline CDR1 is MNHNS and CDR2 is SASEGT. J lost 5 bases, V lost 7 bases, and 8 bases had no gene match. CDR3 residues: CASKRLAGGDEQYF. DNA for the CDR3: TGTGCCAGCAAGCGACTAGCGGGCGGCGACGAGCAGTACTTC.